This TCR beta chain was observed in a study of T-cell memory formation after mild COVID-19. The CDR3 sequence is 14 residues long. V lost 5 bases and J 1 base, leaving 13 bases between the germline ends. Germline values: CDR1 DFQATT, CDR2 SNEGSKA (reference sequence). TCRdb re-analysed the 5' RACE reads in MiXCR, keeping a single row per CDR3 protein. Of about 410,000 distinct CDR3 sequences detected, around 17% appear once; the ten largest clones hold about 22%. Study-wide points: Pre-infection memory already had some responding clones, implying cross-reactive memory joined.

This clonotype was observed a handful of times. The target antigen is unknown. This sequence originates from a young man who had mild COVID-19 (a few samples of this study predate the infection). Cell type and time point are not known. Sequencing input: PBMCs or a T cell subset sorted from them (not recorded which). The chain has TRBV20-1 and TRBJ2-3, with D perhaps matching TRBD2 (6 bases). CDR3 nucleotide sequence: TGCAGTGCTCCCCGGCGGGGAGGCACAGATACGCAGTATTTT. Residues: CSAPRRGGTDTQYF.